These T cell receptor beta chains were read from a single sample in a study of technical replicates of blood from a handful of donors. Some clones are missing from TCRdb's copy, which holds only in-frame ones; the method was immunoSEQ multiplex PCR. The data contain around 60,000 clones, less than 90% of them singletons. The sequencing sample was made of PBMCs. These receptors originate from a human donor in good health. Some clones in this sample may be carry-over from other donors' samples. Both conserved end residues are part of each CDR3. The order of the fields is V gene, J gene, CDR3 protein.

v_call: TRBV4-2
j_call: TRBJ2-1
cdr3_aa: CASSQAGRGGTSYNEQFF

v_call: TRBV6-5
j_call: TRBJ2-3
cdr3_aa: CASSALGVALDTQYF

v_call: TRBV29-1
j_call: TRBJ2-3
cdr3_aa: CSVETSGGTDTQYF

v_call: TRBV6-4
j_call: TRBJ1-5
cdr3_aa: CATPDPGTGYSNQPQHF

v_call: TRBV6-5
j_call: TRBJ1-1
cdr3_aa: CASSTDKNTEAFF

v_call: TRBV6-5
j_call: TRBJ1-5
cdr3_aa: CASSYSRESNQPQHF

v_call: TRBV6-6
j_call: TRBJ1-1
cdr3_aa: CASSLQGPGTEAFF

v_call: TRBV19
j_call: TRBJ2-3
cdr3_aa: CASSPWTSFTDTQYF

v_call: TRBV4-1
j_call: TRBJ2-1
cdr3_aa: CASSQEGRQPFF

v_call: TRBV5-1
j_call: TRBJ2-5
cdr3_aa: CASSSGLAGDTYQETQYF

v_call: TRBV7-8
j_call: TRBJ1-4
cdr3_aa: CASSSGGYEKLFF

v_call: TRBV15
j_call: TRBJ1-5
cdr3_aa: CATSRDRGDQPQHF

v_call: TRBV9
j_call: TRBJ2-2
cdr3_aa: CASSQGAGELFF

v_call: TRBV4-1
j_call: TRBJ1-1
cdr3_aa: CASSQEWTEAFF

v_call: TRBV5-6
j_call: TRBJ1-6
cdr3_aa: CASSLAGQGISPLHF

v_call: TRBV27
j_call: TRBJ2-1
cdr3_aa: CASSREIAGYDEQFF

v_call: TRBV29-1
j_call: TRBJ2-2
cdr3_aa: CSVGQSIANTGELFF

v_call: TRBV5-8
j_call: TRBJ2-7
cdr3_aa: CASSLGRVYEQYF

v_call: TRBV6-5
j_call: TRBJ2-1
cdr3_aa: CASRDLAGDYNEQFF

v_call: TRBV4-1
j_call: TRBJ2-5
cdr3_aa: CASSHGQGEETQYF

v_call: TRBV7-2
j_call: TRBJ2-7
cdr3_aa: CASSLVGTGNNSYEQYF

v_call: TRBV7-2
j_call: TRBJ2-7
cdr3_aa: CASSYGTGRYEQYF

v_call: TRBV7-3
j_call: TRBJ2-5
cdr3_aa: CASSSPVAGGLPPQETQYF

v_call: TRBV11-2
j_call: TRBJ1-6
cdr3_aa: CASRPASRGLNSPLHF

v_call: TRBV2
j_call: TRBJ1-5
cdr3_aa: CASSVGRNQPQHF

v_call: TRBV4-3
j_call: TRBJ2-7
cdr3_aa: CASSQDTGTYEQYF

v_call: TRBV5-6
j_call: TRBJ2-7
cdr3_aa: CASSPGEHEQYF

v_call: TRBV9
j_call: TRBJ1-1
cdr3_aa: CASSSEAWTEAFF

v_call: TRBV13
j_call: TRBJ2-5
cdr3_aa: CARPAGGPETQYF

v_call: TRBV2
j_call: TRBJ1-2
cdr3_aa: CAIFGRDRGLYGYTF